This entry concerns a single T cell receptor beta chain. Antigen unknown. This entry comes from a study of cytomegalovirus exposure and HLA in healthy donors. Donors likely had unrecorded immune exposures despite being nominally healthy when sampled. PCR primers comprised 60 Vbeta and 13 Jbeta primers. The protocol was immunoSEQ multiplex PCR, while the TCRdb copy is restricted to in-frame clones and leaves out a portion. The sample contains 45,000 to 60,000 clones, 72% of which appear only once. Study-wide findings and caveats: In a later analysis, specific HLA alleles were associated with 16,000 or so TCR beta sequences at a 0.05 false discovery rate. Sequencing artifact likely explains a cluster of highly shared sequence variants. Presence/absence analyses took donor sequencing depth as roughly uniform.

The CDR3 is made up of 13 amino acids. CDR1 and CDR2 from the germline V gene are SNHLY and FYNNEI. V dropped 4 bases and J dropped 4; count of bases not matched to a gene: 1. The TCR sequence derives from a man aged 25-45 years in good health and CMV-seronegative. Sequenced material: PBMCs. This chain uses TRBV2 with TRBJ2-7; 10 bases fit TRBD1. The DNA of the CDR3 is TGTGCCAGCAGTGGGACAGGGGGGTACGAGCAGTACTTC. Translated, it gives CASSGTGGYEQYF.